Sequencing of this T cell receptor beta chain was carried out in a study of blood T cells in healthy people across ages (dated by TCRdb to the mid-2010s). The study in broad terms: In model experiments, template switching captured about one uniquely barcoded TCR beta cDNA molecule for every two T cells. Age-related changes in TCR beta repertoire diversity were measured in the study by deep sequencing normalized with unique cDNA molecular identifiers. Four age groups were formed from the donors: young (average around 15 years), middle-aged (approximately 39), aged (around 62) and long-lived (approximately 78). For two donors (one aged 18 to 30 and one aged 80 or older), the study analyzed two additional independent replicas of 1 million unique cDNA reads from the same blood draw. General study outcomes and caveats: Because the CMV infection status of the donors was unknown, age-related changes in expanded clonotypes may potentially have been confounded. Estimates of total diversity from one million sequenced T cells were regarded as lower bounds and underestimates. A strong correlation was found between observed TCR beta diversity and the percentage of naive T cells measured by flow cytometry. Compared with the aged group, the long-lived group had more naive CD4+ T cells, fewer expanded clones and increased TCR diversity, a pattern suggesting age selection. Conclusive comparison of naive and antigen-experienced compartments was prevented by the profiling of bulk unsorted PBMCs. Observed TCR beta diversity per million T cells fell roughly linearly with age, and a significant reduction was already apparent by age around 40.

Turning to this clonotype: The antigen it recognizes is unknown. Base qualities are not recorded, but no much larger clone differs from it by a single base.

The roughly 37 donors, aged about 6 to 100 years, were systemically healthy Caucasian individuals from Russia. Around 9.8 milliliters of peripheral blood were collected from each donor into EDTA-treated Vacutainer tubes. Ficoll-Paque density-gradient centrifugation was used to isolate PBMCs, with at least 6 million obtained per sample. Total RNA was extracted from PBMCs with Trizol reagent, with at least 6 micrograms obtained per sample. For every donor, flow cytometry on a PBMC aliquot measured the percentage of naive CD45RAhigh/CD27high T cells. The V and J ends are trimmed by 4 bases and 8 bases, leaving 11 bases between them. Reading from cysteine to phenylalanine, the CDR3 counts 12 amino acids. The read is trimmed to its CDR3 DNA, 36 bases read in frame from base 1. Receptors were amplified or captured by 5' RACE. Sequencing was carried out with an Illumina HiSeq 2500. A second PCR of about 6 to 11 cycles was run with a J-beta primer mix and a sample-barcoded 5' primer. Each TCR beta cDNA molecule received a unique molecular identifier from a template-switch 5' adaptor carrying 12 random nucleotides. Each sample yielded at least 2.5 million CDR3-containing paired-end reads. First-strand cDNA was synthesized from all RNA with the Mint cDNA synthesis kit, primed by a TRBC-specific oligonucleotide. All cDNA was treated with uracil-DNA glycosylase and then went through a first 18-cycle PCR with the universal primers M1SS and BC2_uni_R. For the original study's pipeline: Each sample was normalized by randomly selecting 1 million high-quality reads, each carrying a distinct molecular identifier. Reads with shared molecular identifiers were discarded instead of being binned into consensus sequences. CDR3 identification, clonotype clustering and error correction used MiTCR with a Q25 quality threshold and the strictest error-elimination algorithm. A nonparametric unseen species model with Euler transformation was used to estimate lower-bound total TCR beta diversity. TCRdb itself trimmed the public reads at Q25 with fastp, ran MiXCR and retained productive beta chains. When rows share a CDR3 protein, they turn into one entry using the most common DNA and genes. TCRdb's processing, not the authors', yielded these V and J calls. This sample holds 450,000 to 650,000 distinct CDR3 sequences; approximately 25% were observed only once. The ten largest clones take up 8.7% of the sample.

This sample was also put to use in a study of T cells of mothers and their children. In that second paper, the authors write: Donors were nine systemically healthy Caucasian individuals: three mothers and their six children. cDNA synthesis used all of the extracted RNA, with around 1.6 ug of RNA in each 15 ul reaction. In the second PCR, sample barcodes and 2-4 random nucleotides were introduced via the M1S primer. Over 9.5 million TCR beta CDR3 reads were obtained for each mother, and 3 million to 3.5 million reads were obtained for each child. Thymic selection similarly shapes TCR recombination output in related and unrelated pairs, with minor effect from inherited differences. Normalized repertoire overlap in related mother-child pairs was always slightly higher than in unrelated mother-child pairs, but the difference was never significant. With a sensitivity of about 100 clones per million clonotypes, no persistent microchimeric T cell clones were detected. The study used deep NGS to compare TCR beta repertoires of mothers and children, seeking features distinguishing related mother-child pairs from unrelated individuals. On average, the children were roughly 10 +/- 4 years old, while the mothers were about 40 +/- 4 years old. After adapters were ligated using NEBNext reagents, the libraries underwent 100+100 nt paired-end sequencing on an Illumina HiSeq 2000. To prevent cross-contamination, the mother and child libraries were prepared one month apart and sequenced in separate runs. Each donor had between roughly 450,000 and 2,100,000 distinct TCR beta clonotypes identified. Naive TCR beta clonotypes were estimated from low-frequency clonotypes matched to each donor's FACS-determined naive share, without sorting.

This receptor was obtained from a boy aged 5-17 years in good health. The V and J segments used are TRBV12-3 or TRBV12-4 and TRBJ1-1; TRBD1 is perhaps the D gene, given 5 matching bases. Sequenced input: blood. The DNA is as follows: TGTGCCAGCAGTTCACCCGGGGCGGAAGCTTTCTTT. Its product reads: CASSSPGAEAFF.